What follows is one T cell receptor beta chain and its context. The data belong to a study of blood T cell repertoires in COVID-19. Across the study: The study drew acute and convalescent COVID-19 samples from the United States, Italy and Spain. The cDNA or gDNA used as material had been derived from T cells, B-cell-depleted T cells, or PBMCs.

The CDR3 has 15 residues. The V end was cut by 4 bases, the J end by 3 bases, with 16 bases between. Germline assignment: CDR1 SGDLS and CDR2 YYNGEE. In the authors' workflow: Amplification of reference gene primers was used by the study to estimate nucleated cell counts. Some clones are missing from TCRdb's copy, which holds only in-frame ones; the method was immunoSEQ multiplex PCR. The V and J calls and clone size were taken over from that table, and D and trimming were inferred from the DNA. Of more than 25,000 clones detected, more than 90% appear once; the ten largest clones hold 8.4%. What was sequenced was peripheral blood. The rearrangement links TRBV9 to TRBJ1-1, with D maybe TRBD1 (5 bases). This receptor was obtained from a man in his 70s with active or convalescent COVID-19. The CDR3 reads CASSPATETYTEAFF. As DNA, the CDR3 is TGTGCCAGCAGCCCTGCGACAGAAACTTACACTGAAGCTTTCTTT.